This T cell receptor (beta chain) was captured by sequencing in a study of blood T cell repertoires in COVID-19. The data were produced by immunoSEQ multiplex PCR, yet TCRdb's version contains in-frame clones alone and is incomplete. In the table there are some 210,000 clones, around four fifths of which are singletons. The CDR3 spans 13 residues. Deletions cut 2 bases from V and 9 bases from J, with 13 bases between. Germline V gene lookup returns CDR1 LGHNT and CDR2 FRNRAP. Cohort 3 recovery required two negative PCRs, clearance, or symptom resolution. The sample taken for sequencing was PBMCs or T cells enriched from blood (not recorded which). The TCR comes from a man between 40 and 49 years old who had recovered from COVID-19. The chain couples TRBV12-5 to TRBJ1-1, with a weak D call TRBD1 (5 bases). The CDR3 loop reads CASGLFSREKAFF. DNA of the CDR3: TGTGCTAGTGGTTTGTTTAGCAGGGAAAAAGCTTTCTTT.